This TCR beta chain comes out of a study of CD8 T cells in Susac syndrome. Background on the study: Each patient with Susac syndrome, at the time of blood draw, was therapy-naive, on corticosteroids, or on intravenous immunoglobulin alone.

Worth noting for this clonotype: The antigen remains undetermined.

Study observations and caveats: Total CD8+ repertoires held under 20 Susac-specific public clones, while CD8+ TEMRA repertoires held 5 or 6.

Random hexamers served to reverse transcribe about 0.5 to 1 ug RNA. Using its own MiXCR run on the immunoSEQ multiplex PCR reads, TCRdb lists one record per CDR3 protein. The sample has about 83,000 distinct CDR3 sequences, about 95% seen once. The authors negatively isolated CD8+ and CD4+ T cells and FACS-enriched TEMRA cells. Germline assignment: CDR1 SGHAT and CDR2 FQNNGV. This CDR3 region has 10 residues. The TCR was taken from a human donor with Susac syndrome. The sample consisted of CD8+ T cells from PBMCs. The rearrangement joins TRBV11-2 to TRBJ1-1; possible D gene TRBD1, 6 bases. CDR3 sequence: CGTGNLEAFF. The CDR3 DNA reads as TGTGGAACAGGGAATCTTGAAGCTTTCTTT.